This section outlines one T cell receptor (beta chain) sequence together with its context. Method: immunoSEQ multiplex PCR; TCRdb's copy keeps in-frame clones and lacks some. The table includes roughly 49,000 clones, 75% to 85% detected once. This entry belongs to a study of blood T cell repertoires in COVID-19. Looking at the study overall: From T cells, B-cell-depleted T cells, or PBMCs came the material, which was cDNA or gDNA.

The TCR comes from a man aged 40-50 years with acute or convalescent COVID-19. The sample comprised peripheral blood.

CDR3 in amino acids: CASSHSRGLRSPLHF. In nucleotides, the CDR3 is TGTGCCAGCAGCCACTCGAGGGGGCTTCGCTCACCCCTCCACTTT. V gene TRBV6-5 combines with J gene TRBJ1-6; 7 bases fit TRBD1. This CDR3 is 15 amino acids long. Trimming at V came to 6 bases and at J to 10 bases, leaving 12 bases not matched to a gene. Per germline, CDR1 MNHEY and CDR2 SVGAGI.